One sample yielded the 7 T cell receptor beta chains listed below, sequenced in a study of graft-versus-host responses after intestinal transplantation. Assay: immunoSEQ multiplex PCR; the TCRdb copy retains only in-frame clones and omits some. The table lists approximately 12,000 clones, 60% to 75% of them singletons. Graft specimens yielded both intraepithelial and lamina propria lymphocytes. The sample was ileum tissue, taken 142 days after intestinal transplantation. The receptors come from a human patient who received an intestinal transplant, so some T cells may come from the graft donor.

V is TRBV7-3 and J is TRBJ1-2; the match to TRBD1 covers 7 bases. Per the germline V gene, CDR1 is SGHTA and CDR2 is FQGTGA. Trimming at V came to 3 bases and at J to 6 bases, leaving 4 bases not matched to a gene. The CDR3 covers 13 residues. The CDR3 DNA sequence: TGTGCCAGCAGCTTTATAACAGGGGATGGCTACACCTTC. Protein product: CASSFITGDGYTF.

This clone has only one observation. CDR3 residues: CASSFGDSGNTIYF. The CDR3 DNA reads as TGTGCCAGCAGCTTCGGGGACTCTGGAAACACCATATATTTT. The V gene is TRBV5-4, the J gene TRBJ1-3; D is unclear. The germline V gene encodes CDR1 SGHNT and CDR2 YYREEE (reference sequence). The V and J ends lost 2 bases and 0 bases respectively, with 6 bases between them. This CDR3 comprises 14 residues.

V usage is TRBV19 and J usage is TRBJ2-4; weak D call: TRBD2 (5 bases). The CDR3 totals 14 residues. Trimming pared 3 bases from V and 8 bases from J, leaving 14 bases between. The germline CDR1 and CDR2 sequences are LNHDA and SQIVND (reference sequence). CDR3 protein: CASSIGEPPDIQYF. CDR3 coding DNA: TGTGCCAGTAGTATTGGGGAGCCCCCGGACATTCAGTACTTC.

This chain joins TRBV5-4 and TRBJ2-1; 9 bases agree with TRBD1. The CDR3 covers 17 residues. V trimming: 3 bases; J trimming: 6 bases; junction bases outside the gene matches: 13. Germline assignment: CDR1 SGHNT and CDR2 YYREEE (reference sequence). The CDR3 sequence is CASSWGQGGYEGNEQFF. DNA of the CDR3: TGTGCCAGCAGCTGGGGACAGGGAGGTTATGAAGGCAATGAGCAGTTCTTC.

The chain joins TRBV11-2 to TRBJ2-7, with TRBD1 identical over 8 bases. Germline CDR1 reads SGHAT; CDR2 reads FQNNGV. The CDR3 is 14 residues long. V was pared by 6 bases and J by 6 bases, with 10 bases of the junction left unmatched. The CDR3 DNA sequence: TGTGCCAGCAGGACGGGACAGGAGGGGCTCGAGCAGTACTTC. It translates to CASRTGQEGLEQYF. Based on the CDR3 plus reference TRBV11-2 and TRBJ2-7, the full variable domain is EAGVAQSPRYKIIEKRQSVAFWCNPISGHATLYWYQQILGQGPKLLIQFQNNGVVDDSQLPKDRFSAERLKGVDSTLKIQPAKLEDSAVYLCASRTGQEGLEQYFGPGTRLTVT.

This sequence joins TRBV5-1 and TRBJ1-4; D is possibly TRBD1 (6 bases). Germline V gene lookup returns CDR1 SGHRS and CDR2 YFSETQ. V dropped 4 bases and J dropped 5 bases, with 12 bases sitting between them. The CDR3 extends over 14 amino acids. CDR3 loop: CASSLGQRNEKLFF. CDR3 nucleotide sequence: TGCGCCAGCAGCCTCGGACAGAGGAATGAAAAACTGTTTTTT.

This clone was seen only a few times. The V call is TRBV28, the J call TRBJ1-5; tentatively, D is TRBD1 (6 bases). The CDR3 loop spans 15 amino acids. Trimming pared 7 bases from V and 1 base from J, leaving 14 bases between. Germline V CDR1 and CDR2: MDHEN, SYDVKM. CDR3 residues: CASMGRGTSNQPQHF. The CDR3 DNA reads as TGTGCCAGCATGGGCAGGGGAACGAGCAATCAGCCCCAGCATTTT.